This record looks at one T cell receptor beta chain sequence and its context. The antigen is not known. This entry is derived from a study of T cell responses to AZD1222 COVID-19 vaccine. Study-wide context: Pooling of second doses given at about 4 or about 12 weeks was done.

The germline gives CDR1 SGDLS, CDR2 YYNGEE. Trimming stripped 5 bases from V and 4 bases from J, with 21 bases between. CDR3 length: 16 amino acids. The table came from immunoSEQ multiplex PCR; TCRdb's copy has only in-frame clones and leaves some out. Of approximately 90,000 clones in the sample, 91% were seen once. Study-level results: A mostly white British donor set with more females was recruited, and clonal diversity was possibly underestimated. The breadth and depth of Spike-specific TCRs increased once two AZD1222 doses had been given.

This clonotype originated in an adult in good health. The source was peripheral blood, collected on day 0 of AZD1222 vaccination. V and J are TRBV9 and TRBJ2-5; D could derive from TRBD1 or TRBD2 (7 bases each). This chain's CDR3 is CASSYSRQGGGETQYF. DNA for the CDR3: TGTGCCAGCAGTTATTCTCGACAGGGCGGGGGAGAGACCCAGTACTTC.